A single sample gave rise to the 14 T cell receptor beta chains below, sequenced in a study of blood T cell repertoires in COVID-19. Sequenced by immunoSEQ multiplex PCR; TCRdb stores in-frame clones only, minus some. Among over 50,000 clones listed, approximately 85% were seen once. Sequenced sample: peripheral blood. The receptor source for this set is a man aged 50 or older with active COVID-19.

CDR3: CASSPGTGTGGSWVYGYTF. The CDR3 DNA sequence: TGTGCCAGCAGCCCCGGCACCGGGACAGGGGGCAGTTGGGTCTATGGCTACACCTTC. The chain employs TRBV27 and TRBJ1-2, with 12 bases that match TRBD1. The CDR3 contains 19 residues. Germline assignment: CDR1 MNHEY and CDR2 SMNVEV (reference sequence). V lost 6 bases to trimming and J lost 4 bases; unmatched junction nucleotides: 18.

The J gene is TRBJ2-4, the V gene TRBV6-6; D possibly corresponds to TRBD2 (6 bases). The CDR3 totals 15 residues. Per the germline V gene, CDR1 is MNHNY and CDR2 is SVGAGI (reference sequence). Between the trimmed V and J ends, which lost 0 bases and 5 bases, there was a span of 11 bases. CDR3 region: CASSYSRASENIQYF. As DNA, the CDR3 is TGTGCCAGCAGTTACTCGAGGGCTAGCGAAAACATTCAGTACTTC.

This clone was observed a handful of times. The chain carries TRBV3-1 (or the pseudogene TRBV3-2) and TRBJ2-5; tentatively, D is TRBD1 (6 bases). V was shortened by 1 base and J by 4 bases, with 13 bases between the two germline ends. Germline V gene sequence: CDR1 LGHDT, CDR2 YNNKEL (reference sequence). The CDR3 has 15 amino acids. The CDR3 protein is CASSQVPGVRETQYF. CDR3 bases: TGTGCCAGCAGCCAAGTTCCAGGGGTCCGAGAGACCCAGTACTTC.

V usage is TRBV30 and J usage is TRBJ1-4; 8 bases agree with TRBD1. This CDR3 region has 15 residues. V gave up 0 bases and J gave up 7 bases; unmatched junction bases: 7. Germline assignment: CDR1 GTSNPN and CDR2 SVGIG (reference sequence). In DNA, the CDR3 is TGTGCCTGGAGTGTTCGGACAGGGTCGGGTGAAAAACTGTTTTTT. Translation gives CAWSVRTGSGEKLFF.

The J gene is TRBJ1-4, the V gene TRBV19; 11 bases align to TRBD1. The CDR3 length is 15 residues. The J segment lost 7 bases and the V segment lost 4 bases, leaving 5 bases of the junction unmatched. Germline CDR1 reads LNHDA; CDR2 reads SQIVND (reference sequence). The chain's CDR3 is CASSTGQGASEKLFF. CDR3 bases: TGTGCCAGTAGTACCGGACAGGGGGCAAGTGAAAAACTGTTTTTT.

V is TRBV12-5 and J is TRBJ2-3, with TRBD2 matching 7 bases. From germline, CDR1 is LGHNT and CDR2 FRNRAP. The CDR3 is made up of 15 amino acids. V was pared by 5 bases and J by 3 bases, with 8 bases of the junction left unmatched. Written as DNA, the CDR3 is TGTGCTAGTGGTACTGTGGGACTAAATACAGATACGCAGTATTTT. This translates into CASGTVGLNTDTQYF.

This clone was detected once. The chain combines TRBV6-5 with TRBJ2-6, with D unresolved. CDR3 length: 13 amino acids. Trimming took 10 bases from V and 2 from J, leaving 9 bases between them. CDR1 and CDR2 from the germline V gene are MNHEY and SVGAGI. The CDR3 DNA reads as TGTGCCACCCTCTCGGCTGGGGCCAACGTCCTGACTTTC. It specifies CATLSAGANVLTF.

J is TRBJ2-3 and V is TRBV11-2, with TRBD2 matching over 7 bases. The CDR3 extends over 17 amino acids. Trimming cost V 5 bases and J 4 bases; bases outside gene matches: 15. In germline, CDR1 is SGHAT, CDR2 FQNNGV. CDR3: CASSPWAGRGVADTQYF. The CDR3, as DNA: TGTGCCAGCAGCCCCTGGGCGGGGAGGGGTGTTGCAGATACGCAGTATTTT.

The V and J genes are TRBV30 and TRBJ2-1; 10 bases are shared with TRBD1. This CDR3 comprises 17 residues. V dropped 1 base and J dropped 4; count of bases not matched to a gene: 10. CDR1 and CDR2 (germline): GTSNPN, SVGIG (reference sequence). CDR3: CAWSGGTGVVKYNEQFF. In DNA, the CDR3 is TGTGCCTGGAGTGGCGGGACAGGGGTGGTTAAATACAATGAGCAGTTCTTC.

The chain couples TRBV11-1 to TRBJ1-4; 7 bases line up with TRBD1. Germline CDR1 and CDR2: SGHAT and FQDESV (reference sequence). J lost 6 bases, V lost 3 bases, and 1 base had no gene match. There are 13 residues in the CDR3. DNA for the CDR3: TGTGCCAGCAGCTTTACAGGGGATGAAAAACTGTTTTTT. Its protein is CASSFTGDEKLFF.

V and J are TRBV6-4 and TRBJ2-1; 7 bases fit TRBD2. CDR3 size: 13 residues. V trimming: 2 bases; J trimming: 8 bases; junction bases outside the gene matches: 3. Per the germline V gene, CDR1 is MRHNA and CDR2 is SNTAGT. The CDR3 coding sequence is TGTGCCAGCAGTGACGGGACTATTGATGAGCAGTTCTTC. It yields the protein CASSDGTIDEQFF.

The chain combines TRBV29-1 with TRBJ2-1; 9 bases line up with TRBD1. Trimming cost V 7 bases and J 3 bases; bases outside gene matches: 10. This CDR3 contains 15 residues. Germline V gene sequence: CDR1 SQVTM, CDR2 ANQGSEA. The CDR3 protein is CSARMGQGNYNEQFF. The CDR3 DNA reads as TGCAGCGCCCGCATGGGACAGGGCAACTACAATGAGCAGTTCTTC.

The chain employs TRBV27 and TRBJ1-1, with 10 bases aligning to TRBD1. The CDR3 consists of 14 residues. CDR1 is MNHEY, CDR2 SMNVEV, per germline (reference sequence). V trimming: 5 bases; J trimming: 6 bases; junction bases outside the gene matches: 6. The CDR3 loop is CASSLTGGVPEAFF. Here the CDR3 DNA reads TGTGCCAGCAGTCTGACAGGGGGCGTTCCTGAAGCTTTCTTT.

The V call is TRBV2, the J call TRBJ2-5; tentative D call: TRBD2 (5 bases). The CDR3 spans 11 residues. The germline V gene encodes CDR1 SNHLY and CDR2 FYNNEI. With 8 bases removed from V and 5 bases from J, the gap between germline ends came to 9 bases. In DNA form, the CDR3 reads TGTGCCAGCGGGAGATCCGAGACCCAGTACTTC. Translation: CASGRSETQYF. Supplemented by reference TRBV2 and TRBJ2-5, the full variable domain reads EPEVTQTPSHQVTQMGQEVILRCVPISNHLYFYWYRQILGQKVEFLVSFYNNEISEKSEIFDDQFSVERPDGSNFTLKIRSTKLEDSAMYFCASGRSETQYFGPGTRLLVL.